These 23 T cell receptor beta chains originate from one sample sequenced in a study of Ad26.COV2.S vaccination and SARS-CoV-2 variants. Measured with immunoSEQ multiplex PCR; TCRdb has only the in-frame clones, and not every one. In the table there are around 450,000 clones, 89% of which are singletons. Treatment defined: some 20 received Ad26.COV2.S at low or high dose, single or two shots; a few received placebo; per-sample allocation not given. At day 63 after the first vaccine or placebo injection, samples were drawn. The starting material was peripheral blood, obtained in a trial of Ad26.COV2.S vaccine versus placebo. The receptor set was obtained from a person aged 18 to 65 who received the Ad26.COV2.S COVID-19 vaccine or a placebo.

This sequence joins TRBV18 and TRBJ1-5, with 7 bases that match TRBD1. This CDR3 contains 15 residues. CDR1 is KGHSH and CDR2 is LQKENI in the germline V gene. Trimming cost V 4 bases and J 0 bases; bases outside gene matches: 3. CDR3 coding DNA: TGTGCCAGCTCACGCGGACAGGTTAGCAATCAGCCCCAGCATTTT. Translated: CASSRGQVSNQPQHF.

The J gene is TRBJ1-1, the V gene TRBV5-4, with a possible D match to TRBD1 (6 bases). V shed 2 bases and J shed 1 base, with 12 bases lying between them. From germline, CDR1 is SGHNT and CDR2 YYREEE (reference sequence). This CDR3 comprises 15 residues. For the CDR3, the DNA is TGTGCCAGCAGCTTTCCGGGACAACAGAACACTGAAGCTTTCTTT. It is translated as CASSFPGQQNTEAFF.

The chain uses TRBV5-4 and TRBJ1-3; 7 bases agree with TRBD1. CDR3 size: 15 residues. Germline lookup yields CDR1 SGHNT and CDR2 YYREEE (reference sequence). With 5 bases clipped from V and 4 bases from J, the junction kept 9 bases outside the gene matches. The CDR3 region is CASSSGTDVGNTIYF. DNA for the CDR3: TGTGCCAGCAGTTCCGGGACAGACGTAGGAAACACCATATATTTT. The full variable domain, rest sourced from reference TRBV5-4 and TRBJ1-3, is ETGVTQSPTHLIKTRGQQVTLRCSSQSGHNTVSWYQQALGQGPQFIFQYYREEENGRGNFPPRFSGLQFPNYSSELNVNALELDDSALYLCASSSGTDVGNTIYFGEGSWLTVV.

This clone has only one observation. The chain is built from TRBV15 and TRBJ1-6; D uncertain. The CDR3 is made up of 16 amino acids. Germline V gene data show CDR1 as LNHNV and CDR2 as YYDKDF (reference sequence). With 0 bases removed from V and 9 bases from J, the gap between germline ends came to 15 bases. For the CDR3, the DNA is TGTGCCACCAGCAGAGATTTCCCGGCGATGGCTTCACCCCTCCACTTT. Encoded protein: CATSRDFPAMASPLHF.

The chain recombines TRBV28 with TRBJ2-5, with 8 positions matching TRBD2. The CDR3 runs 16 residues. Germline V lookup: CDR1 MDHEN, CDR2 SYDVKM. Trimming removed 6 bases from V and 1 base from J; junction bases left unmatched: 10. The CDR3 here is CASRSSQAGVQETQYF. The CDR3 DNA sequence: TGTGCCAGCAGATCATCCCAAGCGGGGGTCCAAGAGACCCAGTACTTC.

The chain employs TRBV7-3 and TRBJ1-1; 7 positions match TRBD1. Germline lookup yields CDR1 SGHTA and CDR2 FQGTGA. CDR3 size: 12 residues. The V gene end was trimmed by 3 bases and the J gene end by 8 bases; junction bases not matched to a gene: 3. CDR3 region: CASSFAGGEAFF. CDR3 coding DNA: TGTGCCAGCAGCTTCGCAGGGGGAGAAGCTTTCTTT.

The rearrangement links TRBV10-2 to TRBJ2-5, with TRBD2 matching over 14 bases. V was pared by 7 bases and J by 5 bases, with 6 bases of the junction left unmatched. Per the germline V gene, CDR1 is WSHSY and CDR2 is SAAADI. This CDR3 spans 15 amino acids. This CDR3 is CASKGTSGSGETQYF. The CDR3, as DNA: TGCGCCAGCAAGGGGACTAGCGGGAGTGGGGAGACCCAGTACTTC.

The J gene is TRBJ1-1, the V gene TRBV18; D remains ambiguous. Germline V CDR1 and CDR2: KGHSH, LQKENI. The ends were cut back, 4 bases at V and 10 bases at J, with 19 bases in the middle. The CDR3 spans 14 residues. This CDR3 is CASSRPTDLGGAFF. CDR3 DNA sequence: TGTGCCAGCTCACGACCGACGGACCTTGGCGGAGCTTTCTTT.

This chain joins TRBV23-1 and TRBJ1-2; a possible D gene is TRBD1 (6 bases). TRBV23-1 is noted as an ORF with a role that remains uncertain. Trimming stripped 2 bases from V and 4 bases from J, with 11 bases between. The CDR3 extends over 14 amino acids. In DNA form, the CDR3 reads TGCGCCAGCAGTCAAAGGGACACTCGCTATGGCTACACCTTC. Protein sequence: CASSQRDTRYGYTF.

This rearrangement joins TRBV4-3 to TRBJ1-3; D is ambiguous. CDR3 length equals 16 residues. CDR1 LGHNA and CDR2 YSLEER come from the germline V gene. Trimming pared 0 bases from V and 2 bases from J, leaving 11 bases between. The CDR3, as DNA: TGCGCCAGCAGCCAAGATCCGGGGTTGGCTGGAAACACCATATATTTT. Its translation is CASSQDPGLAGNTIYF.

This clone showed up just a few times. The rearrangement links TRBV7-2 to TRBJ2-5, with unresolved D. Germline V gives CDR1 SGHTA, CDR2 FQGNSA. CDR3 size: 17 residues. V gave up 4 bases and J gave up 1 base, with 19 bases separating them. CDR3 DNA: TGTGCCAGCAGCTACCACAGTTTCCGAACCCCCCAAGAGACCCAGTACTTC. Translation gives CASSYHSFRTPQETQYF.

J is TRBJ2-2 and V is TRBV5-1; D might be TRBD2 (6 bases). CDR1 is SGHRS and CDR2 is YFSETQ in the germline V gene. The germline V and J ends were trimmed by 2 bases and 4 bases, with 12 bases remaining between them. The CDR3 loop spans 15 amino acids. CDR3 residues: CASSFGGVGTGELFF. For the CDR3, the DNA is TGCGCCAGCAGCTTCGGCGGGGTGGGCACCGGGGAGCTGTTTTTT.

This rearrangement joins TRBV7-9 to TRBJ2-7, with D perhaps given as TRBD1 or TRBD2 (6 bases each). This CDR3 is 16 amino acids long. V was trimmed by 2 bases and J by 3 bases, leaving 17 bases between them. Germline CDR1 is SEHNR and CDR2 is FQNEAQ (reference sequence). The CDR3 region is CASSLSWGAIDYEQYF. The CDR3, as DNA: TGTGCCAGCAGCTTAAGTTGGGGGGCCATCGACTACGAGCAGTACTTC. Full variable domain (missing parts from reference TRBV7-9 and TRBJ2-7): DTGVSQNPRHKITKRGQNVTFRCDPISEHNRLYWYRQTLGQGPEFLTYFQNEAQLEKSRLLSDRFSAERPKGSFSTLEIQRTEQGDSAMYLCASSLSWGAIDYEQYFGPGTRLTVT.

The count of this clone is one. The V gene is TRBV13, the J gene TRBJ1-2; maybe TRBD1 (6 bases). Between the trimmed V and J ends, which lost 0 bases and 8 bases, there was a span of 13 bases. The germline V gene has CDR1 PRHDT and CDR2 FYEKMQ (reference sequence). The CDR3 contains 14 residues. In DNA, the CDR3 is TGTGCCAGCAGCTTAGGAACAGGGATCCGAGGCTACACCTTC. Protein: CASSLGTGIRGYTF. The full variable domain, in which reference TRBV13 and TRBJ1-2 provide the parts outside the CDR3, is AAGVIQSPRHLIKEKRETATLKCYPIPRHDTVYWYQQGPGQDPQFLISFYEKMQSDKGSIPDRFSAQQFSDYHSELNMSSLELGDSALYFCASSLGTGIRGYTFGSGTRLTVV.

The V call is TRBV4-1, the J call TRBJ1-2; a weak D match, TRBD1 (6 bases). The germline V gene encodes CDR1 MGHRA and CDR2 YSYEKL. V was cut by 2 bases and J by 1 base, with 8 bases left in between. The CDR3 totals 14 residues. CDR3 in amino acids: CASSQKDSNYGYTF. In DNA, the CDR3 is TGCGCCAGCAGCCAAAAGGACAGTAACTATGGCTACACCTTC.

The rearrangement joins TRBV6-5 to TRBJ1-6; D is possibly TRBD1 (5 bases). This CDR3 spans 15 amino acids. Trimming pared 8 bases from V and 9 bases from J, leaving 20 bases between. Germline V gene lookup returns CDR1 MNHEY and CDR2 SVGAGI. The CDR3 sequence: CASQRGSGFTSPLHF. Here the CDR3 DNA reads TGTGCCAGCCAACGGGGGTCGGGGTTCACTTCACCCCTCCACTTT.

The chain uses TRBV19 and TRBJ2-5, with 10 positions matching TRBD1. Germline V CDR1 and CDR2: LNHDA, SQIVND (reference sequence). This CDR3 has 14 amino acids. V dropped 7 bases and J dropped 5; count of bases not matched to a gene: 7. CDR3 nucleotides: TGTGCCAGTACCTCGACAGGGGGCAGGGAGACCCAGTACTTC. Its protein is CASTSTGGRETQYF.

This chain connects TRBV7-3 to TRBJ2-1; 10 bases agree with TRBD2. Germline lookup yields CDR1 SGHTA and CDR2 FQGTGA. V dropped 5 bases and J dropped 8; count of bases not matched to a gene: 15. CDR3 length equals 17 residues. CDR3 region: CASSIASGLAGVDEQFF. The CDR3 nucleotides read TGTGCCAGCAGCATAGCCTCCGGCCTAGCGGGAGTGGATGAGCAGTTCTTC.

This chain connects TRBV5-6 to TRBJ2-7; perhaps TRBD2 as D (5 bases). V lost 3 bases and J 4 bases, leaving 17 bases between the germline ends. The CDR3 consists of 15 residues. The germline V gene has CDR1 SGHDT and CDR2 YYEEEE. This CDR3 is CASSSRGRGPYEQYF. The CDR3 DNA is TGTGCCAGCAGCTCCCGTGGCAGAGGGCCTTACGAGCAGTACTTC. The full variable domain, completed using reference TRBV5-6 and TRBJ2-7, is DAGVTQSPTHLIKTRGQQVTLRCSPKSGHDTVSWYQQALGQGPQFIFQYYEEEERQRGNFPDRFSGHQFPNYSSELNVNALLLGDSALYLCASSSRGRGPYEQYFGPGTRLTVT.

This clone was picked up a small number of times. The J gene is TRBJ2-3, the V gene TRBV7-2; D perhaps matches TRBD2 (5 bases). Germline CDR1 is SGHTA and CDR2 is FQGNSA. Trimming removed 3 bases at V and 6 bases at J, with 10 bases between. This CDR3 is 13 amino acids long. The CDR3 loop reads CASSFGPGDTQYF. CDR3 coding DNA: TGTGCCAGCAGCTTTGGTCCGGGGGATACGCAGTATTTT.

The chain combines TRBV10-3 with TRBJ2-7, with TRBD2 as a possible D gene (5 bases). The V gene's germline CDR1 is ENHRY and CDR2 SYGVKD. Trimming pared 6 bases from V and 3 bases from J, leaving 6 bases between. The CDR3 contains 11 residues. CDR3 loop: CAIREVYEQYF. In DNA, the CDR3 is TGTGCCATCAGGGAGGTCTACGAGCAGTACTTC.

This sequence joins TRBV5-6 and TRBJ1-2; maybe TRBD1 (5 bases). CDR3 length: 13 residues. V lost 0 bases, J lost 3 bases, and 6 bases lay in between. Germline CDR1 reads SGHDT; CDR2 reads YYEEEE. The CDR3 bases are TGTGCCAGCAGCTTGGGACAGTACTATGGCTACACCTTC. Its protein is CASSLGQYYGYTF.

The chain couples TRBV19 to TRBJ1-4, with TRBD1 identical over 7 bases. The CDR3 length is 15 residues. Germline loops: CDR1 LNHDA, CDR2 SQIVND (reference sequence). Trimming at V came to 3 bases and at J to 3 bases, leaving 4 bases not matched to a gene. CDR3 DNA: TGTGCCAGTAGTATTTTCGGGACAGCTAATGAAAAACTGTTTTTT. It specifies CASSIFGTANEKLFF.